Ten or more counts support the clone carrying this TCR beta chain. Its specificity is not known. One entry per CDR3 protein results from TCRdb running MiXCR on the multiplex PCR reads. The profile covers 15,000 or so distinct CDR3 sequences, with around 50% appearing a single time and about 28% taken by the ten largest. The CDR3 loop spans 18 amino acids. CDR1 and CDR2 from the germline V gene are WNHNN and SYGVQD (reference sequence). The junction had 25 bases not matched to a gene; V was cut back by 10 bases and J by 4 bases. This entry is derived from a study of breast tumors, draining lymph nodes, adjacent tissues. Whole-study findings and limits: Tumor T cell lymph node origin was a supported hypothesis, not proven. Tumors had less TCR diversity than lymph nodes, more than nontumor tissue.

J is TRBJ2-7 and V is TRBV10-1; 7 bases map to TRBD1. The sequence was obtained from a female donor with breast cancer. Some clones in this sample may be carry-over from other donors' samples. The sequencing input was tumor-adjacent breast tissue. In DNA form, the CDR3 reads TGCGCCAAAAAAATTAAGAGGGTACCGGGACAGAACTTTTACGAGCAGTACTTC. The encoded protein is CAKKIKRVPGQNFYEQYF.